One and the same sample provided the 13 T cell receptor beta chains below, sequenced in a study of blood T cell repertoires in COVID-19. The protocol was immunoSEQ multiplex PCR, while the TCRdb copy is restricted to in-frame clones and leaves out a portion. The sample includes about 220,000 clones, about four fifths of them seen just once. The sample consisted of peripheral blood. All receptors come from a woman between 25 and 40 years old who had recovered from COVID-19.

Only one count was recorded for this clone. The chain combines TRBV5-4 with TRBJ1-1; 11 bases map to TRBD1. J lost 2 bases, V lost 4 bases, and 7 bases had no gene match. CDR1 and CDR2 from the germline V gene are SGHNT and YYREEE (reference sequence). The CDR3 is 16 residues long. CDR3 loop: CASSSRTGGPNTEAFF. The DNA of the CDR3 is TGTGCCAGCAGCAGTAGGACAGGGGGCCCAAACACTGAAGCTTTCTTT.

This CDR3 is CASRKKSSTGELFF. As DNA, the CDR3 is TGTGCCAGCAGGAAAAAAAGTAGCACCGGGGAGCTGTTTTTT. This sequence joins TRBV6-4 and TRBJ2-2; the D is unclear. Germline CDR1 reads MRHNA; CDR2 reads SNTAGT. The CDR3 runs 14 residues. Trimming left V 6 bases short and J 4 bases short, with 12 bases between.

The J gene is TRBJ2-3, the V gene TRBV5-1; 13 bases line up with TRBD2. V dropped 4 bases and J dropped 2; count of bases not matched to a gene: 7. The CDR3 contains 17 residues. Per germline, CDR1 SGHRS and CDR2 YFSETQ. The DNA of the CDR3 is TGCGCCAGCAGCCCACGGACTAGCGGGGGCTACACAGATACGCAGTATTTT. This sequence encodes CASSPRTSGGYTDTQYF.

The chain links TRBV13 to TRBJ2-3, with a tentative D call TRBD1 (6 bases). The germline V gene encodes CDR1 PRHDT and CDR2 FYEKMQ (reference sequence). V lost 5 bases and J 2 bases, leaving 11 bases between the germline ends. This CDR3 is 14 amino acids long. The CDR3, as DNA: TGTGCCAGCAGCCCGGGACAAAACACAGATACGCAGTATTTT. Translation gives CASSPGQNTDTQYF.

The chain has TRBV11-1 and TRBJ2-4, with TRBD1 matching 7 bases. This CDR3 has 12 amino acids. The trim removed 2 bases at V and 13 bases at J, leaving 5 bases unmatched. Germline CDR1 is SGHAT and CDR2 is FQDESV (reference sequence). The CDR3 DNA reads TGTGCCAGCAGCTTACTGGGACAGCACCAGTACTTC. This gives the protein CASSLLGQHQYF.

The J gene is TRBJ1-3, the V gene TRBV28, with D tentatively TRBD1 (6 bases). Trimming took off 11 bases at V and 1 base at J, with 15 bases between the two ends. CDR1 is MDHEN, CDR2 SYDVKM, per germline. The CDR3 is made up of 14 amino acids. CDR3 amino acids: CALQRGGSGNTIYF. Written as DNA, the CDR3 is TGTGCCCTCCAGCGAGGGGGTTCTGGAAACACCATATATTTT.

The rearrangement links TRBV5-1 to TRBJ1-1, with TRBD1 matching 8 bases. The CDR3 is made up of 12 amino acids. Trimming at V came to 2 bases and at J to 7 bases, leaving 1 base not matched to a gene. The germline CDR1 and CDR2 sequences are SGHRS and YFSETQ. CDR3 nucleotide sequence: TGCGCCAGCAGCTTCGGACAGGGTGAAGCTTTCTTT. As protein: CASSFGQGEAFF.

V gene TRBV5-1 combines with J gene TRBJ1-2; 8 bases fit TRBD1. CDR3 size: 15 residues. Per germline, CDR1 SGHRS and CDR2 YFSETQ. Losses at the gene ends were 2 bases for V and 2 bases for J; bases not matched to a gene: 5. CDR3 nucleotides: TGCGCCAGCAGCTTAGCCAGGGGGCCCAACTATGGCTACACCTTC. It specifies CASSLARGPNYGYTF. Using reference TRBV5-1 and TRBJ1-2 for the parts outside the CDR3, the full variable domain is KAGVTQTPRYLIKTRGQQVTLSCSPISGHRSVSWYQQTPGQGLQFLFEYFSETQRNKGNFPGRFSGRQFSNSRSEMNVSTLELGDSALYLCASSLARGPNYGYTFGSGTRLTVV.

The chain carries TRBV11-2 and TRBJ1-1, with D possibly being TRBD1 (6 bases). The germline V and J ends were trimmed by 3 bases and 5 bases, with 13 bases remaining between them. Germline V gene lookup returns CDR1 SGHAT and CDR2 FQNNGV. The CDR3 length is 14 residues. CDR3: CASSFRQDGTEAFF. CDR3 sequence (DNA): TGTGCCAGCAGCTTCCGACAGGACGGGACTGAAGCTTTCTTT.

The CDR3 DNA reads TGTGCCAGCAGTGCAGGGGGTGCGGAGACCCAGTACTTC. The encoded protein is CASSAGGAETQYF. This chain connects TRBV12-3 or TRBV12-4 to TRBJ2-5; 7 bases fit TRBD1. CDR3 length: 13 amino acids. J lost 5 bases, V lost 5 bases, and 5 bases had no gene match.

The chain couples TRBV19 to TRBJ1-1; no definite D call. Deletions cut 4 bases from V and 1 base from J, with 13 bases between. The CDR3 loop spans 15 amino acids. Germline lookup yields CDR1 LNHDA and CDR2 SQIVND (reference sequence). The CDR3 region has the DNA TGTGCCAGTAGTACTTCTCCGGGAGGGAACACTGAAGCTTTCTTT. It specifies CASSTSPGGNTEAFF.

The CDR3 sequence: CASSLAEAGAHQPQHF. The CDR3, as DNA: TGTGCCAGCAGCTTAGCGGAGGCAGGGGCGCATCAGCCCCAGCATTTT. The chain has TRBV7-2 and TRBJ1-5, with TRBD1 as a possible D gene (6 bases). CDR3 length: 16 residues. With 0 bases removed from V and 5 bases from J, the gap between germline ends came to 14 bases. Germline V CDR1 and CDR2: SGHTA, FQGNSA.

The chain joins TRBV25-1 to TRBJ1-2, with 8 bases that match TRBD1. The CDR3 spans 14 residues. With 1 base clipped from V and 8 bases from J, the junction kept 6 bases outside the gene matches. Germline assignment: CDR1 MGHDK and CDR2 SYGVNS. The CDR3 nucleotides are TGTGCCAGCAGTGAATGGGACAGGTTGAGCGGCTACACCTTC. This gives the protein CASSEWDRLSGYTF.